A single sample gave rise to the 28 T cell receptor beta chains below, sequenced in a study of shared clonotypes between healthy human individuals. The naive CD8 subset, CD45RO-negative cells positively selected for CCR7, excluded terminally differentiated effector memory CD45RA+ cells. Assay used: immunoSEQ multiplex PCR; TCRdb lists only in-frame clones, some missing. The sample includes hundreds of thousands of clones, approximately 95% seen only once; the top ten take 0.095% to 0.14%. Sequencing was carried out using naive CD8+ T cells sorted from blood. The receptors were gathered from a woman aged 30 to 39 in good health.

The rearrangement links TRBV6-6 to TRBJ2-1, with D unresolved. CDR1 and CDR2 (germline): MNHNY, SVGAGI (reference sequence). Trimming took off 0 bases at V and 8 bases at J, with 11 bases between the two ends. The length of the CDR3 is 14 residues. The DNA for the CDR3 is TGTGCCAGCAGTTACTCCCACCTGACTGATGAGCAGTTCTTC. It codes for CASSYSHLTDEQFF.

The chain is built from TRBV14 and TRBJ2-7, with D tentatively TRBD1 (6 bases). Germline-derived CDR1 and CDR2 are SGHDN and FVKESK. With 1 base removed from V and 2 bases from J, the gap between germline ends came to 9 bases. The CDR3 has 14 amino acids. The CDR3 reads CASSQGPGAYEQYF. CDR3 coding DNA: TGTGCCAGCAGCCAAGGGCCAGGGGCCTACGAGCAGTACTTC.

The V gene is TRBV19, the J gene TRBJ2-7; either TRBD1 or TRBD2 may fit D (5 bases each). V gave up 8 bases and J gave up 5 bases, with 16 bases separating them. Per germline, CDR1 LNHDA and CDR2 SQIVND (reference sequence). This CDR3 spans 13 amino acids. CDR3 sequence (DNA): TGTGCCAGTTTCGGGGCAGACGGGAACGAGCAGTACTTC. Its protein product is CASFGADGNEQYF.

The genes are TRBV10-3 and TRBJ1-6; D possibly corresponds to TRBD1 (5 bases). The ends were cut back, 1 base at V and 9 bases at J, with 13 bases in the middle. The germline V gene has CDR1 ENHRY and CDR2 SYGVKD. The CDR3 extends over 15 amino acids. CDR3: CAISEWGRLGSPLHF. CDR3 DNA: TGTGCCATCAGTGAGTGGGGGAGGTTAGGTTCACCCCTCCACTTT.

This chain uses TRBV7-8 with TRBJ2-7; 9 bases match TRBD2. CDR3 length equals 18 residues. Germline CDR1 and CDR2: SGHVS and FQNEAQ. With 5 bases clipped from V and 2 bases from J, the junction kept 16 bases outside the gene matches. The CDR3 DNA is TGTGCCAGCAGCCCCCGACCCCCTCGGCGGGAGGGTACCTACGAGCAGTACTTC. It yields the protein CASSPRPPRREGTYEQYF. The whole variable domain, filled in from reference TRBV7-8 and TRBJ2-7, reads GAGVSQSPRYKVAKRGQDVALRCDPISGHVSLFWYQQALGQGPEFLTYFQNEAQLDKSGLPSDRFFAERPEGSVSTLKIQRTQQEDSAVYLCASSPRPPRREGTYEQYFGPGTRLTVT.

The V and J genes are TRBV21-1 and TRBJ2-5; the D call in the table, TRBD2, was not verified against the DNA. TRBV21-1 corresponds to a pseudogene. The CDR3 covers 14 residues. In DNA, the CDR3 is TGTGCCAGCAGCCTACTCGCTGGGACTAACCCGCTGGACTTC. Translation gives CASSLLAGTNPLDF.

The chain recombines TRBV7-8 with TRBJ2-7; weak D call: TRBD2 (7 bases). Germline V CDR1 and CDR2: SGHVS, FQNEAQ. The V end was cut by 3 bases, the J end by 5 bases, with 23 bases between. CDR3 length: 17 amino acids. The CDR3 loop is CASSFTGFGGQGDEQYF. The CDR3 DNA sequence: TGTGCCAGCAGCTTCACGGGATTCGGGGGGCAAGGGGACGAGCAGTACTTC.

This chain connects TRBV5-6 to TRBJ2-7; D is unresolved. V lost 3 bases and J 7 bases, leaving 17 bases between the germline ends. In germline, CDR1 is SGHDT, CDR2 YYEEEE. CDR3 length equals 14 residues. The CDR3 here is CASSSDTTTREQYF. In DNA form, the CDR3 reads TGTGCCAGCAGCTCGGATACCACAACCAGGGAGCAGTACTTC. The full variable domain, completed using reference TRBV5-6 and TRBJ2-7, is DAGVTQSPTHLIKTRGQQVTLRCSPKSGHDTVSWYQQALGQGPQFIFQYYEEEERQRGNFPDRFSGHQFPNYSSELNVNALLLGDSALYLCASSSDTTTREQYFGPGTRLTVT.

The rearrangement links TRBV6-5 to TRBJ2-7; no definite D call. V was pared by 6 bases and J by 6 bases, with 18 bases between. Germline CDR1 is MNHEY and CDR2 is SVGAGI. CDR3 size: 14 residues. CDR3 in DNA: TGTGCCAGCAGGGGGTCAGTTATGCCCGGCGAGCAGTACTTC. Translated: CASRGSVMPGEQYF.

In nucleotides, the CDR3 is TGTGCCAGCAGCAAAGGGGCTGGTCTCAGTCGCAGAAAGATCGCAACTAATGAAAAACTGTTTTTT. Translating gives CASSKGAGLSRRKIATNEKLFF. This sequence joins TRBV21-1 and TRBJ1-4; the table calls TRBD1, which could not be checked here. TRBV21-1 is noted as a pseudogene. This CDR3 comprises 22 residues.

V and J are TRBV5-6 and TRBJ2-7; TRBD1 matches at 7 bases. Germline V CDR1 and CDR2: SGHDT, YYEEEE. J lost 3 bases, V lost 0 bases, and 3 bases had no gene match. This CDR3 spans 14 amino acids. CDR3 loop: CASSLGDSIYEQYF. The CDR3 DNA reads TGTGCCAGCAGCTTGGGGGACAGCATCTACGAGCAGTACTTC.

A word on this clone: The same CDR3 is also encoded by other DNA sequences in this sample. This rearrangement joins TRBV6-6 to TRBJ2-1; 11 bases align to TRBD2. The CDR3 spans 15 residues. Per germline, CDR1 MNHNY and CDR2 SVGAGI (reference sequence). The ends lost 2 bases at V and 9 bases at J; junction bases unmatched: 6. The CDR3 DNA is TGTGCCAGCAGTTACGGGCTAGCGGGAGGCTCTGAGCAGTTCTTC. Translating gives CASSYGLAGGSEQFF.

CDR3 sequence reads: CASSRQGRLNTEAFF. The DNA of the CDR3 is TGTGCCAGCAGTAGACAGGGGAGATTGAACACTGAAGCTTTCTTT. The V call is TRBV6-1, the J call TRBJ1-1; 8 positions match TRBD1. Germline V gene sequence: CDR1 MNHNS, CDR2 SASEGT. The CDR3 length is 15 residues. Trimming removed 5 bases from V and 0 bases from J; junction bases left unmatched: 5.

The V call is TRBV27, the J call TRBJ2-1, with 7 positions matching TRBD1. Looked up from germline, CDR1 is MNHEY and CDR2 is SMNVEV (reference sequence). V was pared by 3 bases and J by 4 bases, with 6 bases of the junction left unmatched. The CDR3 extends over 15 amino acids. CDR3 nucleotide sequence: TGTGCCAGCAGTTTTGAAGGGGGCGGTTACAATGAGCAGTTCTTC. Residues: CASSFEGGGYNEQFF.

The gene calls are TRBV9 and TRBJ2-5, with D maybe TRBD2 (6 bases). Trimming left V 4 bases short and J 4 bases short, with 11 bases between. Germline-derived CDR1 and CDR2 are SGDLS and YYNGEE. The CDR3 totals 13 residues. CDR3 loop: CASSTPGRETQYF. CDR3 in DNA: TGTGCCAGCAGCACTCCCGGGAGAGAGACCCAGTACTTC. Full variable domain (remainder filled in from reference TRBV9 and TRBJ2-5): DSGVTQTPKHLITATGQRVTLRCSPRSGDLSVYWYQQSLDQGLQFLIQYYNGEERAKGNILERFSAQQFPDLHSELNLSSLELGDSALYFCASSTPGRETQYFGPGTRLLVL.

The gene calls are TRBV27 and TRBJ1-1; 10 nucleotides match TRBD1. In germline, CDR1 is MNHEY, CDR2 SMNVEV (reference sequence). The length of the CDR3 is 15 residues. V dropped 5 bases and J dropped 5; count of bases not matched to a gene: 8. CDR3 sequence reads: CASSPRTGGFTEAFF. CDR3 in DNA: TGTGCCAGCAGTCCGAGGACAGGGGGTTTTACTGAAGCTTTCTTT.

The V gene is TRBV5-6, the J gene TRBJ2-5; D is ambiguous. This CDR3 contains 14 residues. V lost 1 base and J 5 bases, leaving 12 bases between the germline ends. In germline, CDR1 is SGHDT, CDR2 YYEEEE. CDR3 sequence reads: CASSLPHHGETQYF. In DNA form, the CDR3 reads TGTGCCAGCAGCTTGCCACACCATGGTGAGACCCAGTACTTC.

The chain recombines TRBV27 with TRBJ2-3; D unclear. CDR1 and CDR2 (germline): MNHEY, SMNVEV (reference sequence). The CDR3 covers 14 residues. Trimming removed 0 bases from V and 1 base from J, with 5 bases in between. DNA for the CDR3: TGTGCCAGCAGTTTATCTACTGGCACAGATACGCAGTATTTT. Its protein is CASSLSTGTDTQYF.

This clone has a handful of counts. This chain connects TRBV7-9 to TRBJ1-4; D gene unclear. CDR1 is SEHNR, CDR2 FQNEAQ, per germline (reference sequence). The V end lost 1 base, the J end lost 6 bases, and 6 bases lay between the germline ends. CDR3 length: 13 residues. The CDR3 region has the DNA TGTGCCAGCAGCTTAGTCGGACATGAAAAACTGTTTTTT. This translates into CASSLVGHEKLFF.

The J gene is TRBJ2-7, the V gene TRBV13; 9 bases map to TRBD2. Germline CDR1 and CDR2: PRHDT and FYEKMQ (reference sequence). The CDR3 has 14 residues. V dropped 4 bases and J dropped 2; count of bases not matched to a gene: 3. Here the CDR3 reads CASSSSGVAYEQYF. In nucleotides, the CDR3 is TGTGCCAGCAGCTCTAGCGGGGTGGCCTACGAGCAGTACTTC.

The chain employs TRBV11-1 and TRBJ1-1; no definite D call. The CDR3 covers 12 residues. Germline V lookup: CDR1 SGHAT, CDR2 FQDESV (reference sequence). Trimming left V 2 bases short and J 1 base short, with 2 bases between. The CDR3 reads CASSLRNTEAFF. CDR3 in DNA: TGTGCCAGCAGCTTACGGAACACTGAAGCTTTCTTT.

The V call is TRBV27, the J call TRBJ2-3; 7 nucleotides match TRBD2. V was pared by 4 bases and J by 2 bases, with 6 bases of the junction left unmatched. The CDR3 loop spans 15 amino acids. In germline, CDR1 is MNHEY, CDR2 SMNVEV (reference sequence). The CDR3 DNA follows: TGTGCCAGCAGTTCCGAGCGGGAATACACAGATACGCAGTATTTT. Its protein product is CASSSEREYTDTQYF.

The J gene is TRBJ2-7, the V gene TRBV11-2; 12 bases align to TRBD1. The CDR3 is 16 residues long. Germline V lookup: CDR1 SGHAT, CDR2 FQNNGV. Trimming at V came to 1 base and at J to 5 bases, leaving 6 bases not matched to a gene. CDR3 loop: CASSLGAGTGGNEQYF. The DNA of the CDR3 is TGTGCCAGCAGCTTAGGGGCGGGGACAGGGGGCAACGAGCAGTACTTC.

The CDR3 sequence is CASSVYEATEAFF. As DNA, the CDR3 is TGTGCCAGCAGCGTTTATGAGGCCACTGAAGCTTTCTTT. The chain couples TRBV9 to TRBJ1-1; no reliable D call. CDR3 length: 13 residues. CDR1 and CDR2 (germline): SGDLS, YYNGEE. Trimming shortened V by 2 bases and J by 4 bases, and 9 bases separated the two germline ends.

The V and J genes are TRBV28 and TRBJ2-1, with TRBD1 as a possible D gene (5 bases). This CDR3 has 13 residues. The germline CDR1 and CDR2 sequences are MDHEN and SYDVKM. The V gene lost 2 bases and the J gene lost 3 bases, with 5 bases spanning the gap. The DNA for the CDR3 is TGTGCCAGCAGTTTAGACAGCTACAATGAGCAGTTCTTC. Its protein is CASSLDSYNEQFF.

In its sample, this clone was seen a few times. The rearrangement uses TRBV28 and TRBJ1-5; no clear D. CDR1 and CDR2 from the germline V gene are MDHEN and SYDVKM. V was cut by 2 bases and J by 7 bases, with 9 bases left in between. This CDR3 has 13 amino acids. The CDR3 coding sequence is TGTGCCAGCAGTTTAATGCAGCTCCAGCCCCAGCATTTT. It encodes CASSLMQLQPQHF.

In regard to this clone: This sample also contains other DNA sequences that code for the same CDR3. The chain recombines TRBV13 with TRBJ1-2; no clear D gene. The germline V gene encodes CDR1 PRHDT and CDR2 FYEKMQ (reference sequence). The CDR3 totals 12 residues. Trimming removed 0 bases at V and 4 bases at J, with 3 bases between. The CDR3 spells CASSLGVYGYTF. The CDR3 coding sequence is TGTGCCAGCAGCTTAGGGGTCTATGGCTACACCTTC. Together with reference TRBV13 and TRBJ1-2, the CDR3 gives the full variable domain: AAGVIQSPRHLIKEKRETATLKCYPIPRHDTVYWYQQGPGQDPQFLISFYEKMQSDKGSIPDRFSAQQFSDYHSELNMSSLELGDSALYFCASSLGVYGYTFGSGTRLTVV.

The rearrangement links TRBV5-8 to TRBJ1-1; D might be TRBD1 (6 bases). The CDR3 is made up of 13 amino acids. In germline, CDR1 is SGHTS, CDR2 YDEGEE. The V and J ends lost 1 base and 4 bases respectively, with 8 bases between them. The CDR3 DNA follows: TGTGCCAGCAGCTTGAGAGGGGGCACTGAAGCTTTCTTT. Its translation is CASSLRGGTEAFF.